This T cell receptor beta chain was recovered during a study of cytomegalovirus exposure and HLA in healthy donors. Study-wide context: In an early release, HLA-typed donors contributed about 79 million unique TCR sequences. Broader study findings: In a later analysis, TCR association rates varied by HLA locus: DRB1 most, HLA-C fewest.

The PCR used 60 Vbeta and 13 Jbeta primers. The protocol was immunoSEQ multiplex PCR, while the TCRdb copy is restricted to in-frame clones and leaves out a portion. This table has 100,000 to 150,000 clones, approximately 73% appearing once. Concerning this clone itself: Its antigen remains unknown.

The germline CDR1 and CDR2 sequences are LNHDA and SQIVND (reference sequence). The CDR3 is 13 amino acids. V lost 7 bases and J 4 bases, leaving 11 bases between the germline ends. Material: PBMCs. The origin of this receptor is a man aged 55-75 years in good health and CMV-seropositive. This chain links TRBV19 with TRBJ1-5; D is uncertain. CDR3 sequence: CASNPSLNQPQHF. CDR3 in DNA: TGTGCCAGTAATCCTTCCTTAAATCAGCCCCAGCATTTT.